The 21 T cell receptor beta chains reported below all come from one sample, sequenced in a study of cytomegalovirus exposure and HLA in healthy donors. The PCR used 60 Vbeta and 13 Jbeta primers. Some clones are missing from TCRdb's copy, which holds only in-frame ones; the method was immunoSEQ multiplex PCR. The sample lists 180,000 or so clones; over 80% were seen once. Sequenced material: PBMCs. These receptors were taken from a man aged 40-50 years in good health and CMV-seronegative.

The CDR3 bases are TGTGCCAGCAGTTTCTCCCCCAGTAACAGGGTGGACATTCAGTACTTC. Translating it yields CASSFSPSNRVDIQYF. V usage is TRBV27 and J usage is TRBJ2-4, with a possible D match to TRBD1 (6 bases). In germline, CDR1 is MNHEY, CDR2 SMNVEV (reference sequence). The CDR3 contains 16 residues. Trimming cost V 3 bases and J 8 bases, with 20 bases left between them.

The chain is built from TRBV5-1 and TRBJ1-2, with 9 bases lining up with TRBD1. Looked up from germline, CDR1 is SGHRS and CDR2 is YFSETQ. V shed 4 bases and J 2 bases; nucleotides not matched to a gene: 6. This CDR3 contains 15 residues. CDR3 amino acids: CASSGGTGTNYGYTF. CDR3 coding DNA: TGCGCCAGCAGCGGAGGGACAGGGACGAACTATGGCTACACCTTC.

The chain carries TRBV7-2 and TRBJ2-2; 7 positions agree with TRBD2. CDR1 and CDR2 from the germline V gene are SGHTA and FQGNSA. The CDR3 loop spans 15 amino acids. The J segment lost 4 bases and the V segment lost 3 bases, leaving 5 bases of the junction unmatched. The CDR3 nucleotides read TGTGCCAGCAGCTTCGAGGGAGGGGTCACCGGGGAGCTGTTTTTT. Protein: CASSFEGGVTGELFF. The full variable domain, with the rest looked up from reference TRBV7-2 and TRBJ2-2, is GAGVSQSPSNKVTEKGKDVELRCDPISGHTALYWYRQSLGQGLEFLIYFQGNSAPDKSGLPSDRFSAERTGGSVSTLTIQRTQQEDSAVYLCASSFEGGVTGELFFGEGSRLTVL.

As to this clone: The junction does not match germline at one end; this may be a read error. The genes are TRBV19 and TRBJ1-3; no firm D call. Germline V CDR1 and CDR2: LNHDA, SQIVND (reference sequence). The CDR3 consists of 8 residues. CDR3 nucleotide sequence: TGCCGAACCGGCACCATATATTTT. It translates to CRTGTIYF.

The chain is built from TRBV6-4 and TRBJ2-7, with D maybe TRBD1 (7 bases). The germline CDR1 and CDR2 sequences are MRHNA and SNTAGT. Deletions cut 0 bases from V and 3 bases from J, with 12 bases between. The CDR3 length is 15 residues. This CDR3 reads CASSDSGRGVYEQYF. CDR3 bases: TGTGCCAGCAGTGACTCGGGCAGGGGGGTCTACGAGCAGTACTTC.

This clone was seen a few times. V is TRBV7-8 and J is TRBJ2-1, with D unclear. Germline loops: CDR1 SGHVS, CDR2 FQNEAQ. The ends were cut back, 2 bases at V and 3 bases at J, with 2 bases in the middle. The CDR3 has 12 residues. CDR3 nucleotides: TGTGCCAGCAGCTTACTCTACAATGAGCAGTTCTTC. Translated, it gives CASSLLYNEQFF.

The V gene is TRBV30, the J gene TRBJ1-4; D is undetermined. The V gene's germline CDR1 is GTSNPN and CDR2 SVGIG (reference sequence). The CDR3 is 17 amino acids. V was pared by 2 bases and J by 0 bases, with 16 bases between. CDR3 sequence reads: CAWSQRWEAPTNEKLFF. Here the CDR3 DNA reads TGTGCCTGGAGTCAGAGATGGGAGGCCCCAACTAATGAAAAACTGTTTTTT.

The chain joins TRBV7-2 to TRBJ1-1; TRBD1 is a possible D gene (5 bases). CDR3 size: 14 residues. The V and J ends lost 5 bases and 5 bases respectively, with 15 bases between them. Germline-derived CDR1 and CDR2 are SGHTA and FQGNSA. The CDR3 reads CASSPGAGRTEAFF. The DNA of the CDR3 is TGTGCCAGCAGCCCTGGGGCAGGGAGGACTGAAGCTTTCTTT.

The chain combines TRBV19 with TRBJ2-3; 8 bases align to TRBD1. The germline V gene has CDR1 LNHDA and CDR2 SQIVND (reference sequence). The CDR3 totals 14 residues. With V trimmed by 2 bases and J by 3 bases, 1 base remained unmatched. CDR3 sequence: CASSINRGTDTQYF. The DNA of the CDR3 is TGTGCCAGTAGTATAAACAGGGGGACAGATACGCAGTATTTT.

This clone was counted once. The chain is built from TRBV11-2 and TRBJ2-1; 11 bases map to TRBD2. Germline V gene sequence: CDR1 SGHAT, CDR2 FQNNGV. Trimming cost V 1 base and J 10 bases; bases outside gene matches: 3. This CDR3 region has 14 residues. The CDR3 loop reads CASSLGASGGEQFF. CDR3 bases: TGTGCCAGCAGCTTAGGGGCTAGCGGGGGGGAGCAGTTCTTC.

This sequence joins TRBV28 and TRBJ1-4; TRBD1 agrees at 7 bases. Looked up from germline, CDR1 is MDHEN and CDR2 is SYDVKM. This CDR3 has 15 amino acids. With 4 bases clipped from V and 4 bases from J, the junction kept 6 bases outside the gene matches. The CDR3 region has the DNA TGTGCCAGCAGTTCTAGGGGACAGTATAATGAAAAACTGTTTTTT. Its protein is CASSSRGQYNEKLFF. The full variable domain, completed using reference TRBV28 and TRBJ1-4, is DVKVTQSSRYLVKRTGEKVFLECVQDMDHENMFWYRQDPGLGLRLIYFSYDVKMKEKGDIPEGYSVSREKKERFSLILESASTNQTSMYLCASSSRGQYNEKLFFGSGTQLSVL.

CDR3 in amino acids: CASSTSGGRTEAFF. The CDR3, as DNA: TGTGCCAGCTCAACCTCAGGGGGTCGGACTGAAGCTTTCTTT. The chain employs TRBV18 and TRBJ1-1; 7 nucleotides match TRBD1. This CDR3 has 14 residues. The germline gives CDR1 KGHSH, CDR2 LQKENI. The V and J ends lost 5 bases and 5 bases, in that order; junction bases with no gene match: 8.

Only a few counts were recorded for this clone. This chain connects TRBV15 to TRBJ2-3; possible D gene TRBD2, 6 bases. Germline-derived CDR1 and CDR2 are LNHNV and YYDKDF (reference sequence). The CDR3 consists of 16 residues. Trimming took off 0 bases at V and 2 bases at J, with 12 bases between the two ends. The chain's CDR3 is CATSRESAGFTDTQYF. The CDR3 nucleotides read TGTGCCACCAGCAGAGAGTCTGCGGGATTCACAGATACGCAGTATTTT. The variable domain in full, with the rest retrieved from reference TRBV15 and TRBJ2-3, is DAMVIQNPRYQVTQFGKPVTLSCSQTLNHNVMYWYQQKSSQAPKLLFHYYDKDFNNEADTPDNFQSRRPNTSFCFLDIRSPGLGDTAMYLCATSRESAGFTDTQYFGPGTRLTVL.

The gene calls are TRBV12-5 and TRBJ2-1; the match to TRBD2 covers 8 bases. Germline values: CDR1 LGHNT, CDR2 FRNRAP. This CDR3 region has 14 residues. Unmatched junction bases numbered 6, after V lost 7 bases and J lost 4 bases. The CDR3 region is CASALAGLYNEQFF. CDR3 in DNA: TGTGCTAGTGCCTTAGCGGGACTTTACAATGAGCAGTTCTTC.

The chain recombines TRBV11-2 with TRBJ1-1, with D possibly matching TRBD1 (6 bases). This CDR3 region has 16 residues. Trimming pared 2 bases from V and 2 bases from J, leaving 15 bases between. CDR1 is SGHAT and CDR2 is FQNNGV in the germline V gene. CDR3 bases: TGTGCCAGCAGCTTAACCCCCCAACAGGGAAACACTGAAGCTTTCTTT. Translating gives CASSLTPQQGNTEAFF.

This clone occurred once. This chain links TRBV19 with TRBJ2-5, with no clear D. The CDR3 covers 14 residues. V lost 5 bases and J 2 bases, leaving 12 bases between the germline ends. Germline-derived CDR1 and CDR2 are LNHDA and SQIVND (reference sequence). CDR3 nucleotides: TGTGCCAGTAGTGTCGCGGAGAGTCAAGAGACCCAGTACTTC. Translation: CASSVAESQETQYF.

V is TRBV25-1 and J is TRBJ2-1; 11 bases map to TRBD2. The ends lost 5 bases at V and 1 base at J; junction bases unmatched: 10. CDR3 length: 18 residues. Germline V gene data show CDR1 as MGHDK and CDR2 as SYGVNS. CDR3 protein: CASSSGSVAGGSYNEQFF. The CDR3 DNA is TGTGCCAGCAGTTCCGGTTCGGTAGCGGGAGGGTCCTACAATGAGCAGTTCTTC.

The chain recombines TRBV9 with TRBJ2-7; 9 bases agree with TRBD1. The ends lost 4 bases at V and 1 base at J; junction bases unmatched: 6. CDR1 and CDR2 (germline): SGDLS, YYNGEE. This CDR3 is 15 amino acids long. CDR3: CASSTGQGRSYEQYF. The CDR3 nucleotides are TGTGCCAGCAGCACAGGACAGGGGAGGTCCTACGAGCAGTACTTC.

V gene TRBV7-8 combines with J gene TRBJ2-1; tentatively, D is TRBD1 (5 bases). Trimming took 5 bases from V and 7 from J, leaving 15 bases between them. From germline, CDR1 is SGHVS and CDR2 FQNEAQ. This CDR3 is built from 14 residues. This CDR3 reads CASSPRETVNEQFF. DNA of the CDR3: TGTGCCAGCAGCCCCCGCGAGACAGTAAATGAGCAGTTCTTC. The full variable domain, completed using reference TRBV7-8 and TRBJ2-1, is GAGVSQSPRYKVAKRGQDVALRCDPISGHVSLFWYQQALGQGPEFLTYFQNEAQLDKSGLPSDRFFAERPEGSVSTLKIQRTQQEDSAVYLCASSPRETVNEQFFGPGTRLTVL.

This rearrangement joins TRBV6-4 to TRBJ1-5; TRBD1 aligns across 8 bases. In germline, CDR1 is MRHNA, CDR2 SNTAGT. This CDR3 is 17 amino acids long. V lost 5 bases, J lost 6 bases, and 15 bases stayed unmatched. CDR3 loop: CASSNLGDRKDGQPQHF. The CDR3 region has the DNA TGTGCCAGCAGTAACTTGGGGGACAGGAAGGACGGTCAGCCCCAGCATTTT.

The DNA of the CDR3 is TGTGCCAGCAGTTTATCCAGGGTACAAGAGACCCAGTACTTC. It translates to CASSLSRVQETQYF. The V call is TRBV6-5, the J call TRBJ2-5; D is perhaps TRBD1 (5 bases). Trimming stripped 4 bases from V and 2 bases from J, with 11 bases between. Germline CDR1 is MNHEY and CDR2 is SVGAGI. CDR3 length: 14 amino acids.